This entry lists 2 T cell receptor beta chains sequenced from one sample in a study of blood T cells in healthy people across ages (dated by TCRdb to about 2015). The library was obtained by 5' RACE. Data came from an Illumina HiSeq 2500. A second PCR of roughly 6 to 12 cycles was run with a J-beta primer mix and a sample-barcoded 5' primer. TCRdb cleaned the public reads at Q25 with fastp, built clones with MiXCR and kept in-frame beta chains. One record per CDR3 amino acid sequence lists the most common genes and DNA. The sample table holds under 750,000 distinct CDR3 sequences, of which 40% to 55% were seen once. Of the sample, under 30% falls within the top ten clones. Sequencing was performed on blood. The origin of the receptors is a man of 80 years or more in good health.

This clonotype was seen at least ten times. The genes are TRBV7-9 and TRBJ2-5; D gene uncertain. This CDR3 comprises 12 residues. The V end was cut by 6 bases, the J end by 4 bases, with 9 bases between. Germline V CDR1 and CDR2: SEHNR, FQNEAQ (reference sequence). CDR3 nucleotides: TGTGCCAGCAGTAACTCGGGAGAGACCCAGTACTTC. This translates into CASSNSGETQYF. The full variable domain, rest sourced from reference TRBV7-9 and TRBJ2-5, is DTGVSQNPRHKITKRGQNVTFRCDPISEHNRLYWYRQTLGQGPEFLTYFQNEAQLEKSRLLSDRFSAERPKGSFSTLEIQRTEQGDSAMYLCASSNSGETQYFGPGTRLLVL.

This clonotype turned up a few times. V usage is TRBV7-9 and J usage is TRBJ2-1; TRBD2 aligns across 11 bases. Germline V gene lookup returns CDR1 SEHNR and CDR2 FQNEAQ (reference sequence). The length of the CDR3 is 15 residues. V lost 3 bases to trimming and J lost 8 bases; unmatched junction nucleotides: 6. Written as DNA, the CDR3 is TGTGCCAGCAGCTTTACTAGCGGGAGTAATGATGAGCAGTTCTTC. Translation gives CASSFTSGSNDEQFF.